This passage covers 5 T cell receptor beta chains from one sample sequenced in a study of blood T cell repertoires in COVID-19 (dated by TCRdb to 2018 to 2021). The library was made by the immunoSEQ multiplex PCR assay. TCRdb's version of the immuneACCESS table is confined to in-frame rearrangements and falls short of the full clone set. An unresolved V gene accounts for under half of the shortfall where checked; the remainder is of unknown origin. For this sample the table gives over 150,000 clones, of which around 80% were detected only once. The ten largest make up roughly 2.9% of the sample. Sequenced material: peripheral blood. These receptors all stem from a woman aged 55-75 years with acute or convalescent COVID-19.

This chain connects TRBV7-2 to TRBJ1-4, with TRBD1 matching 12 bases. V dropped 5 bases and J dropped 8; count of bases not matched to a gene: 9. Germline V lookup: CDR1 SGHTA, CDR2 FQGNSA. The CDR3 is 16 amino acids. Here the CDR3 DNA reads TGTGCCAGCAGCCTAGGGACAGGGGGCAGAGGAGAAAAACTGTTTTTT. It codes for CASSLGTGGRGEKLFF.

This chain connects TRBV5-6 to TRBJ2-1; TRBD2 agrees at 14 bases. CDR3 length equals 17 residues. Trimming removed 0 bases from V and 7 bases from J; junction bases left unmatched: 6. Germline CDR1 SGHDT, CDR2 YYEEEE. This CDR3 reads CASSLAGTSGGGNEQFF. The CDR3 DNA reads TGTGCCAGCAGCTTGGCCGGGACTAGCGGGGGAGGGAATGAGCAGTTCTTC.

This clone occurred once. V gene TRBV7-2 combines with J gene TRBJ2-5, with 8 bases fitting TRBD2. Germline trimming cut 1 base from V and 4 bases from J; bases unmatched to any gene: 2. Germline lookup yields CDR1 SGHTA and CDR2 FQGNSA. The CDR3 is 14 amino acids. CDR3 DNA sequence: TGTGCCAGCAGCTTAGGCGGGGGGTTAGAGACCCAGTACTTC. This gives the protein CASSLGGGLETQYF.

The chain has TRBV6-2 or TRBV6-3 and TRBJ1-1; 7 bases are shared with TRBD1. The CDR3 runs to 16 residues. The germline V gene has CDR1 MNHEY and CDR2 SVGEGT. The V gene end was trimmed by 4 bases and the J gene end by 6 bases; junction bases not matched to a gene: 14. DNA for the CDR3: TGTGCCAGCAGTTTCTCGTCCAGGACAGGTCCGGCTGAAGCTTTCTTT. Protein product: CASSFSSRTGPAEAFF.

For the CDR3, the DNA is TGTGCCAGCAGGGAGCCAGGGTGGCAAAAGAACACTGAAGCTTTCTTT. Residues: CASREPGWQKNTEAFF. The chain recombines TRBV2 with TRBJ1-1; perhaps TRBD1 as D (5 bases). In germline, CDR1 is SNHLY, CDR2 FYNNEI. The CDR3 extends over 16 amino acids. The germline V and J ends were trimmed by 6 bases and 1 base, with 18 bases remaining between them.